This TCR beta chain was found in a study of blood T cells in healthy people across ages. Study findings and constraints: Nothing was known about donor CMV status, and this possibly confounded expanded clonotype changes. Diversity of TCR beta per million T cells declined in a roughly linear way with age.

V was clipped by 2 bases and J by 13 bases, with 15 bases between them. The CDR3 sequence is 14 residues long. The germline V gene has CDR1 SGHVS and CDR2 FQNEAQ. PCR was performed a second time for about 7 to 11 cycles using a sample-barcoded 5' primer and a J-beta primer mix. TCRdb reprocessed the 5' RACE reads via MiXCR and lists one record per CDR3 protein. The top ten clones hold approximately 15% of a sample with approximately 810,000 distinct CDR3 sequences, around 26% of them seen once. This clonotype was detected many times. Its target is unknown. In terms of origin and age, donors were healthy Caucasian individuals from Russia aged roughly 6 to 100. Each sample used at least 6 million PBMCs.

This chain joins TRBV7-8 and TRBJ1-6; no reliable D call. The TCR originated in a woman of 80 years or more in good health. Sequencing used blood. DNA of the CDR3: TGTGCCAGCAGCTTACTGTCCGCCGAGAGTCCCCTCCACTTT. It codes for CASSLLSAESPLHF.